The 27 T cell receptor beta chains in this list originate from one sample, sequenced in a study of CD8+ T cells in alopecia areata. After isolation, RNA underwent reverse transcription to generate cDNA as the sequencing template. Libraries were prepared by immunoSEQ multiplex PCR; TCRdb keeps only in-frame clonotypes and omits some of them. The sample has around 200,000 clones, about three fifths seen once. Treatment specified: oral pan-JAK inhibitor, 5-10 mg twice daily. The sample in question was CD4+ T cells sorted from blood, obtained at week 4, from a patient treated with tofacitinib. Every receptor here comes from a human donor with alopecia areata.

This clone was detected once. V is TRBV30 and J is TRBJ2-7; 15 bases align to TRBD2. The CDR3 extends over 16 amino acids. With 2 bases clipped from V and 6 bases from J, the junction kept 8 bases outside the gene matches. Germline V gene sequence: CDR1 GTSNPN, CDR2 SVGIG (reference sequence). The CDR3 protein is CAWSSGTSGRTLEQYF. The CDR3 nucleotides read TGTGCCTGGAGTTCCGGGACTAGCGGGAGGACCCTCGAGCAGTACTTC.

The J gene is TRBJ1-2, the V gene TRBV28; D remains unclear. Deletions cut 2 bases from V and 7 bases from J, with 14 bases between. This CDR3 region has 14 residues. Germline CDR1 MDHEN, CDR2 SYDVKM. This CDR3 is CASSLPGNLFGYTF. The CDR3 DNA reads TGTGCCAGCAGTTTACCGGGGAATTTGTTTGGCTACACCTTC.

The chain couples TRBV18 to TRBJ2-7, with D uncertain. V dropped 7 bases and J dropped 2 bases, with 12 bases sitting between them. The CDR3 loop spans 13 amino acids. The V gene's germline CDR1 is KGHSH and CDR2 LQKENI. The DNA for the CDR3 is TGTGCCAGCTTCCTCGGCCCCGCCTACGAGCAGTACTTC. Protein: CASFLGPAYEQYF.

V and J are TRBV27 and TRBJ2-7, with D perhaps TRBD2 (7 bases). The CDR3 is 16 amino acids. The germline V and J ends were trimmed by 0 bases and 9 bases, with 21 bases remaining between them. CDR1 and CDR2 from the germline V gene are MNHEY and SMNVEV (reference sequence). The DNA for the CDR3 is TGTGCCAGCAGTTTATCGTGGCGGGGGCTCACGGTGGGGCAGTACTTC. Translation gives CASSLSWRGLTVGQYF.

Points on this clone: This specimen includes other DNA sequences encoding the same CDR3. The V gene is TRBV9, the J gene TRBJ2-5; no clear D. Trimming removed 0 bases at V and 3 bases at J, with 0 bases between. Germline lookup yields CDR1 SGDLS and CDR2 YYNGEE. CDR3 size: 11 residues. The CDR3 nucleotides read TGTGCCAGCAGCGTAGAAGAGACCCAGTACTTC. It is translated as CASSVEETQYF.

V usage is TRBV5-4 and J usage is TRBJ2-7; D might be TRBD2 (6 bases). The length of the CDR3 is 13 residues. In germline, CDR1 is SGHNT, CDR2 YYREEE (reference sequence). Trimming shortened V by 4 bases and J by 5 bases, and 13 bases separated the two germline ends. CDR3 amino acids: CASSGAGLNEQYF. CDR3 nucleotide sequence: TGTGCCAGCAGCGGGGCGGGACTGAACGAGCAGTACTTC.

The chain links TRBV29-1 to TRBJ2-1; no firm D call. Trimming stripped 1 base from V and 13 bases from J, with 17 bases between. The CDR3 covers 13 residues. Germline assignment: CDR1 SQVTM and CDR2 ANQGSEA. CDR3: CSVEGRGGRIQFF. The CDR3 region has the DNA TGCAGCGTTGAAGGCCGAGGTGGACGTATACAGTTCTTC.

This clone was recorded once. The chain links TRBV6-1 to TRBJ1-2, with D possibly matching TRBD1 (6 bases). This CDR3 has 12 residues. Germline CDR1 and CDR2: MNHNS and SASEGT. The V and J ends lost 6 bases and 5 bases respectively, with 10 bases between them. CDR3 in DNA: TGTGCCAGCAGCGAGGGGGGATATGGCTACACCTTC. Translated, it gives CASSEGGYGYTF.

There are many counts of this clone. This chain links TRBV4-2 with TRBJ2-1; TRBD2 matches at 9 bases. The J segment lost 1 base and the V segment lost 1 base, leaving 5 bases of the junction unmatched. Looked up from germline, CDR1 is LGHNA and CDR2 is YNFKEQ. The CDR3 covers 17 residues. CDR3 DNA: TGTGCCAGCAGCCAAGTGGCCCTAGCGGGGTCCTACAATGAGCAGTTCTTC. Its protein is CASSQVALAGSYNEQFF.

The CDR3 nucleotides read TGCGCCAGCCAGCTCGGGATGCCCACAGATACGCAGTATTTT. Its translation: CASQLGMPTDTQYF. V usage is TRBV5-1 and J usage is TRBJ2-3; possibly TRBD2 for D (5 bases). Trimming took off 7 bases at V and 2 bases at J, with 14 bases between the two ends. The CDR3 spans 14 residues. In germline, CDR1 is SGHRS, CDR2 YFSETQ.

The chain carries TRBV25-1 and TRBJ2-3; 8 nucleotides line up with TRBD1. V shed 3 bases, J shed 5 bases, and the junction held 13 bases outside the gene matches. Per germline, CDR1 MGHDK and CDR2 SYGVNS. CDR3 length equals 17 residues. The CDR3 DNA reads TGTGCCAGCAGTGAGACCCCAGGGGGCTCCGGAGGAGATACGCAGTATTTT. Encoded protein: CASSETPGGSGGDTQYF.

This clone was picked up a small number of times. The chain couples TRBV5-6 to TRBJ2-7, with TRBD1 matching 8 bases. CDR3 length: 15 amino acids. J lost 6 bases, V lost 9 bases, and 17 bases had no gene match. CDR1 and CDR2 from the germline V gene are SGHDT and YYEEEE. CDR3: CATRRLDRDYGEQYF. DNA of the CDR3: TGTGCCACCCGGAGACTGGACAGGGATTATGGCGAGCAGTACTTC.

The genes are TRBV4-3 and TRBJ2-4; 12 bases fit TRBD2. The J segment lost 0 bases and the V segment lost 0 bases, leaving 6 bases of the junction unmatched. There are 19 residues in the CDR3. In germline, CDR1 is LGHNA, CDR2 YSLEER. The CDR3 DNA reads TGCGCCAGCAGCCAAGAGAGGACTAGCGGGAACCTAGCCAAAAACATTCAGTACTTC. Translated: CASSQERTSGNLAKNIQYF.

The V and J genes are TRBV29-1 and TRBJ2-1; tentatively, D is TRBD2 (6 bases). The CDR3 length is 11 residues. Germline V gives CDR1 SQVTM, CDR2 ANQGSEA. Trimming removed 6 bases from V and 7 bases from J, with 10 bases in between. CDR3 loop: CSVWTINEQFF. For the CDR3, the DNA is TGCAGCGTCTGGACTATTAATGAGCAGTTCTTC.

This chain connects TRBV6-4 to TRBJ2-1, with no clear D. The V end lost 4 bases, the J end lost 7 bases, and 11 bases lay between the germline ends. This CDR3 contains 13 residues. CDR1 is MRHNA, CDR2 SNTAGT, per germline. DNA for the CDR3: TGTGCCAGCAGTGGGAGTATTAGGAATGAGCAGTTCTTC. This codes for CASSGSIRNEQFF.

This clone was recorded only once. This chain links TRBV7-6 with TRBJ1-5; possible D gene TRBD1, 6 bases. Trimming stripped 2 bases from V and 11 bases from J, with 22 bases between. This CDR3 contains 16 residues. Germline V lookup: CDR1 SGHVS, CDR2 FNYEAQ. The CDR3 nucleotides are TGTGCCAGCAGCTTATCTCGGGCAGCAGGGGAAGGGACCCAGCATTTT. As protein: CASSLSRAAGEGTQHF.

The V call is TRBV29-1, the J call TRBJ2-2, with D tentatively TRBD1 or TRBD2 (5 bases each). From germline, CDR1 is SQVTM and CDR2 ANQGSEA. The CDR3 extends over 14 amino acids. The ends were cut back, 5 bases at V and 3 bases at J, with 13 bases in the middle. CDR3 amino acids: CSVSPGTDTGELFF. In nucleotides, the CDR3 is TGCAGCGTTTCCCCAGGGACGGACACCGGGGAGCTGTTTTTT.

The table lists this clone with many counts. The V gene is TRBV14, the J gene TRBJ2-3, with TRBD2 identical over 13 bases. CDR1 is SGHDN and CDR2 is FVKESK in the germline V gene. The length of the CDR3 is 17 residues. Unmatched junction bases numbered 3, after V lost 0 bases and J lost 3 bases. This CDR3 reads CASSQDPGLAGTDTQYF. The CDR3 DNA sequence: TGTGCCAGCAGCCAAGACCCGGGACTAGCGGGGACAGATACGCAGTATTTT.

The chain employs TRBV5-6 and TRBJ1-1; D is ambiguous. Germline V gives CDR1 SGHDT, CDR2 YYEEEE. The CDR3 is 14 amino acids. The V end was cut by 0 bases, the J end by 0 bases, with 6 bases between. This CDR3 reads CASSLGHVNTEAFF. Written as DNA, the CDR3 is TGTGCCAGCAGCTTGGGACACGTGAACACTGAAGCTTTCTTT.

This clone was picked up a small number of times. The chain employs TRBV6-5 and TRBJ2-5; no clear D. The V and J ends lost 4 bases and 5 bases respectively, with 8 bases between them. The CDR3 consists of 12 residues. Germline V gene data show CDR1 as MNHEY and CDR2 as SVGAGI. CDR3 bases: TGTGCCAGCAGTTCTACGGTTGAGACCCAGTACTTC. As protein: CASSSTVETQYF.

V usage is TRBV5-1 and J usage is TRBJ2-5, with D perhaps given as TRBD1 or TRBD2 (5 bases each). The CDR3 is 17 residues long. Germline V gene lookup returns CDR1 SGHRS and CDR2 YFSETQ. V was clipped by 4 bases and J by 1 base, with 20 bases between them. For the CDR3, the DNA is TGCGCCAGCAGCCTAGGGTCTCCACGGGGCTTCCAAGAGACCCAGTACTTC. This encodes CASSLGSPRGFQETQYF.

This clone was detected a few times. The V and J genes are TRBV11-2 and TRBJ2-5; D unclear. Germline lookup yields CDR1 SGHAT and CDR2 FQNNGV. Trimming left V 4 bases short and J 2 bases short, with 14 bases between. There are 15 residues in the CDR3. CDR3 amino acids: CASSSLLRNQETQYF. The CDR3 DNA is TGTGCCAGCAGCTCGCTCCTTAGGAATCAAGAGACCCAGTACTTC.

CDR3 loop: CASSLTGEYTGELFF. The CDR3 nucleotides read TGTGCCAGCAGTTTGACAGGGGAGTACACCGGGGAGCTGTTTTTT. The V and J genes are TRBV28 and TRBJ2-2, with 8 nucleotides matching TRBD1. This CDR3 is 15 amino acids long. V trimming: 3 bases; J trimming: 3 bases; junction bases outside the gene matches: 3. Looked up from germline, CDR1 is MDHEN and CDR2 is SYDVKM.

The CDR3 reads CASSYRVGTEAFF. CDR3 DNA sequence: TGTGCCAGCAGTTACAGGGTCGGAACTGAAGCTTTCTTT. This chain uses TRBV6-6 with TRBJ1-1; D is unclear. Trimming pared 2 bases from V and 5 bases from J, leaving 9 bases between. The CDR3 loop spans 13 amino acids. CDR1 MNHNY and CDR2 SVGAGI come from the germline V gene (reference sequence).

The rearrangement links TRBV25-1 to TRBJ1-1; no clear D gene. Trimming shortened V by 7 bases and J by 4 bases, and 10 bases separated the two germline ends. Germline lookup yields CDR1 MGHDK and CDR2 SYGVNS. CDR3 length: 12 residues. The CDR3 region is CASMASSTEAFF. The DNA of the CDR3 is TGTGCCAGCATGGCTAGCAGCACTGAAGCTTTCTTT.

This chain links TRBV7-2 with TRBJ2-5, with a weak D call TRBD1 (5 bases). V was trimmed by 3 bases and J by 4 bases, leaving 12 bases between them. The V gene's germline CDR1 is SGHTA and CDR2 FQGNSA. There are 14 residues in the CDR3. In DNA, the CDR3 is TGTGCCAGCAGCTTCCCTGGGGCGCGAGAGACCCAGTACTTC. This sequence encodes CASSFPGARETQYF.

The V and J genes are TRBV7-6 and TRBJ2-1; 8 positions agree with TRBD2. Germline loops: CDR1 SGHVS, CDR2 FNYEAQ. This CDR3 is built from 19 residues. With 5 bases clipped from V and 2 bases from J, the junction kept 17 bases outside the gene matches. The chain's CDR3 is CASSVRYHFSGTAYNEQFF. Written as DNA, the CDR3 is TGTGCCAGCAGCGTCCGATACCACTTTAGCGGGACCGCCTACAATGAGCAGTTCTTC. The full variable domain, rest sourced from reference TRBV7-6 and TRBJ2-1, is GAGVSQSPRYKVTKRGQDVALRCDPISGHVSLYWYRQALGQGPEFLTYFNYEAQQDKSGLPNDRFSAERPEGSISTLTIQRTEQRDSAMYRCASSVRYHFSGTAYNEQFFGPGTRLTVL.